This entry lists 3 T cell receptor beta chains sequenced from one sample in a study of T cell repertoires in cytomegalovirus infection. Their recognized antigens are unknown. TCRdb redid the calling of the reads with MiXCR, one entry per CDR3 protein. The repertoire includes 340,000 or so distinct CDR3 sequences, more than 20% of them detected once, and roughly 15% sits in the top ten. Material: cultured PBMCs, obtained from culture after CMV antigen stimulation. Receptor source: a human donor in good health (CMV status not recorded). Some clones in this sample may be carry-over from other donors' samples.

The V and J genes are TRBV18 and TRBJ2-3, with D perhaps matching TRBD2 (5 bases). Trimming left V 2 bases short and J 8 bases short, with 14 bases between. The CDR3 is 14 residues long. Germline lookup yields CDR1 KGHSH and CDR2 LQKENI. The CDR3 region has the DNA TGTGCCAGCTCACCAACGGGATGGGGAGCTACGCAGTATTTT. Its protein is CASSPTGWGATQYF.

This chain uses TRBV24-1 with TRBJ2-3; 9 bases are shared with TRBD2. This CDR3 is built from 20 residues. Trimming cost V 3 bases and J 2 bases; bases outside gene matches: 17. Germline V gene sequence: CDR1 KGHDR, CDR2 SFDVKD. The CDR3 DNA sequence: TGTGCCACCAGTGATCCCCAGGCGTTTAGTAGCGGGAGAAACACAGATACGCAGTATTTT. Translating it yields CATSDPQAFSSGRNTDTQYF.

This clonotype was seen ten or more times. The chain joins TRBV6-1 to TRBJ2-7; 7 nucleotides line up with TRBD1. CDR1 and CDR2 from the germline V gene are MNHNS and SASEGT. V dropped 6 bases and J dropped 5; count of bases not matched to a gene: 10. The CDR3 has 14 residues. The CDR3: CASRINEQGHEQYV. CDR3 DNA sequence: TGTGCCAGCAGAATCAACGAACAGGGGCACGAGCAGTACGTC.